Described below is a single T cell receptor beta chain sequence and its context. The PCR used 60 Vbeta and 13 Jbeta primers. Produced via immunoSEQ multiplex PCR; TCRdb's table is partial and in-frame only. The table includes some 150,000 clones, more than 75% detected once. This entry is derived from a study of cytomegalovirus exposure and HLA in healthy donors. Looked up from germline, CDR1 is SNHLY and CDR2 is FYNNEI. Deletions cut 7 bases from V and 4 bases from J, with 14 bases between. CDR3 length: 13 amino acids. Sequencing was done on a sample of PBMCs. The source is a human donor in good health. This sequence joins TRBV2 and TRBJ2-7; D is unclear. Written as DNA, the CDR3 is TGTGCCAGCAAGGAGTTCTCCACTTACGAGCAGTACTTC. Its protein is CASKEFSTYEQYF.